What follows are 14 T cell receptor beta chains derived from one specimen sequenced in a study of blood T cell repertoires in COVID-19. TCRdb keeps only in-frame clones here, not all; method: immunoSEQ multiplex PCR. This sample carries more than 95,000 clones, around 82% of them seen once, and the ten largest clones take about 4.8%. The material sequenced was peripheral blood. The receptors were sampled from a man aged 55-75 years with acute or convalescent COVID-19.

The chain uses TRBV28 and TRBJ1-3; 8 nucleotides align to TRBD1. CDR1 and CDR2 (germline): MDHEN, SYDVKM. Trimming took 7 bases from V and 4 from J; bases not matched to a gene: 9. CDR3 length: 15 amino acids. The CDR3 here is CASTTSGGAGNTIYF. CDR3 sequence (DNA): TGTGCCAGCACCACCTCAGGGGGCGCGGGAAACACCATATATTTT.

The chain has TRBV7-2 and TRBJ1-2; the match to TRBD1 covers 8 bases. The CDR3 has 13 amino acids. V trimming: 4 bases; J trimming: 4 bases; junction bases outside the gene matches: 2. Germline CDR1 is SGHTA and CDR2 is FQGNSA. CDR3 region: CASSSQGVYGYTF. The CDR3 nucleotides are TGTGCCAGCAGCTCACAGGGGGTCTATGGCTACACCTTC.

The V and J genes are TRBV30 and TRBJ1-5, with D unclear. The V end was cut by 0 bases, the J end by 4 bases, with 7 bases between. The CDR3 spans 13 residues. Per the germline V gene, CDR1 is GTSNPN and CDR2 is SVGIG (reference sequence). The chain's CDR3 is CAWSVAANQPQHF. Written as DNA, the CDR3 is TGTGCCTGGAGTGTAGCAGCGAATCAGCCCCAGCATTTT.

This chain links TRBV4-3 with TRBJ1-6; TRBD1 aligns across 8 bases. The ends lost 0 bases at V and 7 bases at J; junction bases unmatched: 2. CDR3 length: 15 residues. CDR1 is LGHNA and CDR2 is YSLEER in the germline V gene. CDR3 residues: CASSQDRQGNSPLHF. CDR3 nucleotide sequence: TGCGCCAGCAGCCAAGATCGACAGGGGAATTCACCCCTCCACTTT.

This clone is medium-sized (0.01 to 0.1%) within its sample. V and J are TRBV27 and TRBJ1-2; tentatively, D is TRBD1 (6 bases). Germline CDR1 and CDR2: MNHEY and SMNVEV (reference sequence). The CDR3 length is 14 residues. Trimming stripped 6 bases from V and 2 bases from J, with 13 bases between. The CDR3 is CASRSQTGNYGYTF. The CDR3 nucleotides read TGTGCCAGCAGATCACAAACAGGGAACTATGGCTACACCTTC.

The chain couples TRBV7-9 to TRBJ2-3; D is ambiguous. V was trimmed by 4 bases and J by 1 base, leaving 9 bases between them. Germline V gene sequence: CDR1 SEHNR, CDR2 FQNEAQ (reference sequence). CDR3 length: 14 amino acids. The CDR3 region is CASSYLDGTDTQYF. In DNA form, the CDR3 reads TGTGCCAGCAGCTACCTAGACGGCACAGATACGCAGTATTTT.

The V and J genes are TRBV4-2 and TRBJ2-5; TRBD2 matches 7 bases. V lost 1 base, J lost 7 bases, and 6 bases stayed unmatched. This CDR3 is 14 amino acids long. CDR1 and CDR2 from the germline V gene are LGHNA and YNFKEQ. CDR3 protein: CASSQGGGWGTQYF. The CDR3 DNA follows: TGTGCCAGCAGCCAAGGGGGGGGATGGGGGACCCAGTACTTC.

This clone occurred a few times. The rearrangement joins TRBV4-3 to TRBJ1-1, with D unclear. V was trimmed by 6 bases and J by 5 bases, leaving 10 bases between them. Germline V lookup: CDR1 LGHNA, CDR2 YSLEER. The CDR3 consists of 12 residues. The CDR3 loop is CASSSRGTEAFF. The CDR3 nucleotides are TGCGCCAGCAGTTCCAGAGGGACTGAAGCTTTCTTT.

The chain uses TRBV7-9 and TRBJ1-1; D gene uncertain. This CDR3 comprises 12 residues. Germline V lookup: CDR1 SEHNR, CDR2 FQNEAQ (reference sequence). Trimming removed 2 bases at V and 7 bases at J, with 8 bases between. As DNA, the CDR3 is TGTGCCAGCAGCTTAATCACAGATGAAGCTTTCTTT. This encodes CASSLITDEAFF.

The chain combines TRBV5-1 with TRBJ1-1; possibly TRBD1 for D (6 bases). Germline V gene data show CDR1 as SGHRS and CDR2 as YFSETQ. V was clipped by 2 bases and J by 6 bases, with 14 bases between them. This CDR3 is 14 amino acids long. CDR3 DNA: TGCGCCAGCAGCTTACAGGGTGGAGTTCCTGAAGCTTTCTTT. Protein sequence: CASSLQGGVPEAFF.

V usage is TRBV7-9 and J usage is TRBJ2-3, with TRBD2 matching 8 bases. The V gene's germline CDR1 is SEHNR and CDR2 FQNEAQ (reference sequence). This CDR3 spans 15 amino acids. The J segment lost 1 base and the V segment lost 2 bases, leaving 2 bases of the junction unmatched. CDR3 in DNA: TGTGCCAGCAGCTTACAAGCGGGAGGCACAGATACGCAGTATTTT. This codes for CASSLQAGGTDTQYF.

This chain links TRBV2 with TRBJ1-5; D not resolved. Germline V CDR1 and CDR2: SNHLY, FYNNEI. V lost 8 bases, J lost 6 bases, and 14 bases lay in between. The CDR3 totals 13 residues. This CDR3 reads CASVQDTAQPQHF. CDR3 in DNA: TGTGCCAGCGTTCAGGATACCGCTCAGCCCCAGCATTTT.

This rearrangement joins TRBV29-1 to TRBJ2-6, with D possibly being TRBD1 (6 bases). This CDR3 has 13 amino acids. Germline CDR1 and CDR2: SQVTM and ANQGSEA. Trimming took off 6 bases at V and 4 bases at J, with 10 bases between the two ends. CDR3 DNA sequence: TGCAGCGTCGCAGGGGTCGGGGCCAACGTCCTGACTTTC. This gives the protein CSVAGVGANVLTF.

This clone was seen only a few times. The chain employs TRBV19 and TRBJ2-1, with 7 nucleotides matching TRBD2. Germline V gene data show CDR1 as LNHDA and CDR2 as SQIVND (reference sequence). With V trimmed by 6 bases and J by 3 bases, 5 bases remained unmatched. This CDR3 comprises 14 residues. CDR3 region: CASSQGGDYNEQFF. The CDR3 nucleotides read TGTGCCAGTAGCCAGGGAGGGGACTACAATGAGCAGTTCTTC.